A single sample gave rise to the 9 T cell receptor beta chains below, sequenced in a study of T-cell reconstitution after alpha-beta-depleted transplantation in children. Unique molecular identifiers featured in how the TCRbeta library was prepared. A single record per CDR3 protein comes from TCRdb applying MiXCR to the PCR reads. Among about 580,000 distinct CDR3 sequences listed, 20% to 25% were seen once. The sample here was PBMCs, mostly from graft donor cells, taken 360 days after TCRalphabeta/CD19-depleted stem cell transplant. The receptors originated from a boy in the first two years of life who had a stem cell transplant for acute myeloid leukemia, so the T cells may come from the graft donor.

This clonotype has ten or more counts. This chain uses TRBV25-1 with TRBJ2-3; TRBD2 might be the D (7 bases). Germline assignment: CDR1 MGHDK and CDR2 SYGVNS. V was shortened by 5 bases and J by 3 bases, with 18 bases between the two germline ends. The CDR3 length is 16 residues. CDR3 bases: TGTGCCAGCAGTCGGGGATGGGGGGGCCCGACAGATACGCAGTATTTT. This codes for CASSRGWGGPTDTQYF.

The table lists this clonotype with many counts. The rearrangement links TRBV29-1 to TRBJ2-7; 7 bases are a match to TRBD1. The V segment lost 4 bases and the J segment 1 base; nucleotides outside the gene matches: 4. Per germline, CDR1 SQVTM and CDR2 ANQGSEA. The CDR3 is 13 amino acids. DNA of the CDR3: TGCAGCGTTGGTTTACAGGGGTCCTACGAGCAGTACTTC. Translating it yields CSVGLQGSYEQYF.

This clonotype showed up just a few times. The rearrangement links TRBV5-1 to TRBJ2-3; 9 bases map to TRBD2. Losses at the gene ends were 0 bases for V and 5 bases for J; bases not matched to a gene: 13. CDR1 is SGHRS and CDR2 is YFSETQ in the germline V gene. The length of the CDR3 is 18 residues. The CDR3 reads CASSLALAGRLWGDTQYF. Here the CDR3 DNA reads TGCGCCAGCAGCTTGGCCCTAGCGGGGCGATTGTGGGGAGATACGCAGTATTTT.

The rearrangement uses TRBV7-2 and TRBJ2-5, with D perhaps matching TRBD1 (5 bases). The germline V and J ends were trimmed by 7 bases and 5 bases, with 14 bases remaining between them. Germline V gene data show CDR1 as SGHTA and CDR2 as FQGNSA. This CDR3 region has 13 residues. The CDR3 sequence: CASTLRTRETQYF. CDR3 bases: TGTGCCAGCACCCTGAGGACAAGGGAGACCCAGTACTTC.

V gene TRBV7-2 combines with J gene TRBJ2-1; D unclear. The CDR3 runs 12 residues. Between the trimmed V and J ends, which lost 1 base and 8 bases, there was a span of 6 bases. Looked up from germline, CDR1 is SGHTA and CDR2 is FQGNSA. CDR3 protein: CASSLGDYEQFF. The CDR3 DNA follows: TGTGCCAGCAGCTTAGGCGACTATGAGCAGTTCTTC.

This clonotype was counted ten times or more. This sequence joins TRBV29-1 and TRBJ2-1; D remains ambiguous. Germline V gene data show CDR1 as SQVTM and CDR2 as ANQGSEA. Trimming took 2 bases from V and 1 from J, leaving 6 bases between them. This CDR3 contains 13 residues. For the CDR3, the DNA is TGCAGCGTTGAAAAGCTGTCCTACAATGAGCAGTTCTTC. This sequence encodes CSVEKLSYNEQFF.

In its sample, this clonotype was seen many times. The chain carries TRBV28 and TRBJ2-3; no firm D call. CDR1 is MDHEN, CDR2 SYDVKM, per germline. This CDR3 region has 15 residues. Between the trimmed V and J ends, which lost 7 bases and 0 bases, there was a span of 14 bases. The CDR3 loop is CASIPPGPSTDTQYF. CDR3 coding DNA: TGTGCCAGCATTCCTCCGGGTCCTAGCACAGATACGCAGTATTTT.

This clonotype has a handful of counts. V is TRBV24-1 and J is TRBJ1-2; 9 nucleotides match TRBD1. V gave up 2 bases and J gave up 4 bases; unmatched junction bases: 4. Germline CDR1 reads KGHDR; CDR2 reads SFDVKD. CDR3 length: 15 residues. The CDR3, as DNA: TGTGCCACCAGTGATTGGGACAGGGACGGCTATGGCTACACCTTC. Protein: CATSDWDRDGYGYTF.

There are many counts of this clonotype. The chain combines TRBV29-1 with TRBJ2-1, with TRBD2 matching 8 bases. Germline V gives CDR1 SQVTM, CDR2 ANQGSEA. The CDR3 contains 13 residues. The J segment lost 9 bases and the V segment lost 4 bases, leaving 8 bases of the junction unmatched. The CDR3, as DNA: TGCAGCGTTGGAACCGGGGGGGCGGTTGAGCAGTTCTTC. Residues: CSVGTGGAVEQFF.